The clone carrying this T cell receptor (beta chain) was seen ten or more times. As to time point: blood at routine non-recurrence follow-up after resection. Unsorted whole RNA from tumor, nontumor lung or frozen PBMC underwent sequencing. TCRdb reprocessed the 5' RACE reads with MiXCR, giving one entry per CDR3 protein. This table holds roughly 120,000 distinct CDR3 sequences, less than 15% found once. This specimen comes from a study of spatial heterogeneity in lung cancer. Germline assignment: CDR1 SGDLS and CDR2 YYNGEE. This CDR3 contains 15 residues. Trimming cost V 4 bases and J 1 base; bases outside gene matches: 7.

This chain uses TRBV9 with TRBJ1-1; 7 bases are shared with TRBD1. The TCR comes from a male donor with early-stage non-small cell lung cancer. Source: PBMCs, taken at follow-up. CDR3 region: CASSITGTENTEAFF. In DNA form, the CDR3 reads TGTGCCAGCAGCATCACCGGGACAGAGAACACTGAAGCTTTCTTT. Full variable domain (missing parts from reference TRBV9 and TRBJ1-1): DSGVTQTPKHLITATGQRVTLRCSPRSGDLSVYWYQQSLDQGLQFLIQYYNGEERAKGNILERFSAQQFPDLHSELNLSSLELGDSALYFCASSITGTENTEAFFGQGTRLTVV.